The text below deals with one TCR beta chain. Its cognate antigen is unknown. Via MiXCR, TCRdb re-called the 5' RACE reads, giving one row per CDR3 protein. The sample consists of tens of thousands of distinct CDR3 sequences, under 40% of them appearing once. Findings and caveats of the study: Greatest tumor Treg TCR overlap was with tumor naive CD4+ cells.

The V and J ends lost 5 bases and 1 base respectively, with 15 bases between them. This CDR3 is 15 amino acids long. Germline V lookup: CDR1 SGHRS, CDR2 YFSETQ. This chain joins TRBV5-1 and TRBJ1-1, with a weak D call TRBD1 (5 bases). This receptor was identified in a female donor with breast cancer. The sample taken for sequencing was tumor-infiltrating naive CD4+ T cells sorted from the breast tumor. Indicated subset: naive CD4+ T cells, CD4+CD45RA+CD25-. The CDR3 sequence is CASSGSGHKNTEAFF. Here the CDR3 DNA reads TGCGCCAGCAGTGGGAGTGGACACAAGAACACTGAAGCTTTCTTT.